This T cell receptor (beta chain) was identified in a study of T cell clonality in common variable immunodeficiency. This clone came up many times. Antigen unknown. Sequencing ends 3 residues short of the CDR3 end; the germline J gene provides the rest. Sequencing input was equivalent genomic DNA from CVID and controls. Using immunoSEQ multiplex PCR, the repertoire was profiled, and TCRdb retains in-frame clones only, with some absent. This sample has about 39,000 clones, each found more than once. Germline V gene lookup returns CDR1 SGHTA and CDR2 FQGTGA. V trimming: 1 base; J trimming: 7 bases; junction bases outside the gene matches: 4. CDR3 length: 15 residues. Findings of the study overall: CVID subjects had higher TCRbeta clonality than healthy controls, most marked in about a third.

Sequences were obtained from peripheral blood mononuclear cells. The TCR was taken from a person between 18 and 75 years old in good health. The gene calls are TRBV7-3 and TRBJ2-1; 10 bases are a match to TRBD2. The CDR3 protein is CASSLMASGSNEQFF. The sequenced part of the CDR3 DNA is TGTGCCAGCAGCTTAATGGCTAGCGGGAGTAATGAG.